This TCR beta chain appears in the sequencing data of a study of shared clonotypes between healthy human individuals. Measured with immunoSEQ multiplex PCR; TCRdb has only the in-frame clones, and not every one. The table lists a few hundred thousand clones, over 65% of them singletons, with 10% in the top ten. Germline V gene data show CDR1 as MNHEY and CDR2 as SMNVEV (reference sequence). The length of the CDR3 is 19 residues. V was pared by 5 bases and J by 6 bases, with 19 bases of the junction left unmatched. This clonotype was sampled from a young man in good health. The chain has TRBV27 and TRBJ2-2; 9 bases agree with TRBD1. Material: memory CD4+ T cells sorted from blood. Indicated subset: CD45RA-negative fraction. Here the CDR3 DNA reads TGTGCCAGCAGTCTCCTCCGGGACAGGGTTATAAGGGCTGCCGGGGAGCTGTTTTTT. Encoded protein: CASSLLRDRVIRAAGELFF.